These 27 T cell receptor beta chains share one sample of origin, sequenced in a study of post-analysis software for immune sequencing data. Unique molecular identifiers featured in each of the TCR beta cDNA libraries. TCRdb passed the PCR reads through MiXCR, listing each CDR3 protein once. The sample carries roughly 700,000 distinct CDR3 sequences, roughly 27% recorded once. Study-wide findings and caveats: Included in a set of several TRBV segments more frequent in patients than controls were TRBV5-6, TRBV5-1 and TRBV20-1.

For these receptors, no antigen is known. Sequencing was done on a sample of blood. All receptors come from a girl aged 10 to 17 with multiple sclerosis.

The CDR3 is CASSQDIKADRGVEKLFF. CDR3 nucleotides: TGCGCCAGCAGCCAAGATATTAAGGCGGATAGGGGGGTTGAAAAACTGTTTTTT. This rearrangement joins TRBV4-3 to TRBJ1-4; D possibly corresponds to TRBD1 (6 bases). The CDR3 is 18 residues long. V was trimmed by 0 bases and J by 7 bases, leaving 21 bases between them. Germline CDR1 and CDR2: LGHNA and YSLEER.

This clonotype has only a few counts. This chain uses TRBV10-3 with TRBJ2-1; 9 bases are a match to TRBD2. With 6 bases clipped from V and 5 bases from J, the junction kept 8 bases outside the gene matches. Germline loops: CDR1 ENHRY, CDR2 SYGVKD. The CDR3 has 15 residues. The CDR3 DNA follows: TGTGCCATCAGCCATAGCGGGAGAAGTGACAATGAGCAGTTCTTC. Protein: CAISHSGRSDNEQFF.

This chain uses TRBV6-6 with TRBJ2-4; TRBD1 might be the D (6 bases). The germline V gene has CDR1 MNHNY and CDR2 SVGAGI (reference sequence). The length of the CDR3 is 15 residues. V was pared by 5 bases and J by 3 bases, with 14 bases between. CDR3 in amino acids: CASSAAGESKNIQYF. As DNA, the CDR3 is TGTGCCAGCAGTGCCGCAGGGGAGAGCAAAAACATTCAGTACTTC.

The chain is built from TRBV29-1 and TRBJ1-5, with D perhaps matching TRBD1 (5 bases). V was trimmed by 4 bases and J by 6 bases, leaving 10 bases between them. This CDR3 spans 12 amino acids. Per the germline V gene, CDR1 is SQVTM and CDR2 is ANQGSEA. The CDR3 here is CSVAEGTQPQHF. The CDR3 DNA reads TGCAGCGTTGCGGAGGGGACTCAGCCCCAGCATTTT. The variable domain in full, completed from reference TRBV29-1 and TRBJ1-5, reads SAVISQKPSRDICQRGTSLTIQCQVDSQVTMMFWYRQQPGQSLTLIATANQGSEATYESGFVIDKFPISRPNLTFSTLTVSNMSPEDSSIYLCSVAEGTQPQHFGDGTRLSIL.

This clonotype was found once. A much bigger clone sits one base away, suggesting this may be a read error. The CDR3 bases are TGTGCCATCGGTACTGGACTAGCTGGCAATGAGCAGTTCTTC. Its translation is CAIGTGLAGNEQFF. The J gene is TRBJ2-1, the V gene TRBV10-3; 8 nucleotides align to TRBD2. The germline V gene has CDR1 ENHRY and CDR2 SYGVKD. The CDR3 has 14 residues. Trimming cost V 8 bases and J 6 bases; bases outside gene matches: 9.

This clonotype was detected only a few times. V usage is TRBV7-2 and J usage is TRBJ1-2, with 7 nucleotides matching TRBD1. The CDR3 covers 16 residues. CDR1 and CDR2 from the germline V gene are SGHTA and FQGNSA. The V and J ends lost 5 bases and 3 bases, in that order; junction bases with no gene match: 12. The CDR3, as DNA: TGTGCCAGCAGCCCAGGGGGAACGGGGCTTGACTATGGCTACACCTTC. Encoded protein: CASSPGGTGLDYGYTF.

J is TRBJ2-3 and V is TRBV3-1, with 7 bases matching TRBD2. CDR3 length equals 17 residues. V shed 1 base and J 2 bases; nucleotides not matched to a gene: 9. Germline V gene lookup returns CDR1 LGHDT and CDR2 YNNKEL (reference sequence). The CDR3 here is CASSQASAGYLTDTQYF. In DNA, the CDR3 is TGTGCCAGCAGCCAAGCTTCAGCGGGGTACCTCACAGATACGCAGTATTTT.

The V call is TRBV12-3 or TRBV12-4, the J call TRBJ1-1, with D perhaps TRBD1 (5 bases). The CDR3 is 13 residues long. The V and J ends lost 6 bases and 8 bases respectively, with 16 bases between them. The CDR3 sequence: CASSGGLGQEAFF. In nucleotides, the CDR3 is TGTGCCAGCAGCGGGGGACTGGGGCAGGAAGCTTTCTTT.

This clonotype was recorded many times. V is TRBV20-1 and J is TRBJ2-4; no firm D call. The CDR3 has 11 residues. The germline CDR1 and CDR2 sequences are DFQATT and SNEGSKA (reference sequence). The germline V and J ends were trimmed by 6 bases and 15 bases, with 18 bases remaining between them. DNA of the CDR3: TGCAGTGCAGCCGGGCCCTCGTTAGTGTACTTC. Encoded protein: CSAAGPSLVYF.

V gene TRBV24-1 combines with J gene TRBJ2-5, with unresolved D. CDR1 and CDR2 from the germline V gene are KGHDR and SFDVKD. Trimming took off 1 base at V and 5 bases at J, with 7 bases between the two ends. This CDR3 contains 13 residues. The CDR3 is CATSDLGWETQYF. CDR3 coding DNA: TGTGCCACCAGTGATTTAGGATGGGAGACCCAGTACTTC.

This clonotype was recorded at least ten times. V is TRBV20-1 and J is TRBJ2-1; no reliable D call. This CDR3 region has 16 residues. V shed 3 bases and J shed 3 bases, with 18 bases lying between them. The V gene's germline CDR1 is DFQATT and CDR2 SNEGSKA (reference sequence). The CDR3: CSASRRRSLSYNEQFF. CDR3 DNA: TGCAGTGCTAGTCGCCGCCGGAGCCTAAGCTACAATGAGCAGTTCTTC.

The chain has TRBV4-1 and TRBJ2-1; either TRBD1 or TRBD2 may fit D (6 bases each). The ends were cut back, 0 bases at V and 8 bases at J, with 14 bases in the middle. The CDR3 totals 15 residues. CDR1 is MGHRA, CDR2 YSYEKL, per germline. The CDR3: CASSQERGPSDEQFF. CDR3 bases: TGCGCCAGCAGCCAAGAACGGGGGCCCAGCGATGAGCAGTTCTTC.

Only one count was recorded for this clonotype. DNA of the CDR3: TGTGCCAGCAGCGGAGCTACCATGAACACTGAAGCTTTCTTT. It yields the protein CASSGATMNTEAFF. The J gene is TRBJ1-1, the V gene TRBV5-5; the D is unclear. Trimming removed 4 bases at V and 0 bases at J, with 10 bases between. CDR3 length equals 14 residues. Germline lookup yields CDR1 SGHKS and CDR2 YYEKEE (reference sequence).

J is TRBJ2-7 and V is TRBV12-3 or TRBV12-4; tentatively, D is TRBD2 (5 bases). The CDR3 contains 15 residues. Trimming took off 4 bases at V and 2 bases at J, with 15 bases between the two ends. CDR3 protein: CASSSDGKSPYEQYF. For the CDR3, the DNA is TGTGCCAGCAGTTCAGACGGGAAGTCTCCCTACGAGCAGTACTTC.

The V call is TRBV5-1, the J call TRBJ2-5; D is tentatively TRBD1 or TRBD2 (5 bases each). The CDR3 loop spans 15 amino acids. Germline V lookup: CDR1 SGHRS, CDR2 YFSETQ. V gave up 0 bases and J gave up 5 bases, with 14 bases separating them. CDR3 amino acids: CASSLGTEGWETQYF. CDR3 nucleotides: TGCGCCAGCAGCTTGGGGACCGAGGGGTGGGAGACCCAGTACTTC.

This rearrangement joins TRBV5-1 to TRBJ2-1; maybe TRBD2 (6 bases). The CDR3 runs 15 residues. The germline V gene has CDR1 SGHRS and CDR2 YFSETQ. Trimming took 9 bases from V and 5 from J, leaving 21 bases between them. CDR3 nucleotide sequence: TGCGCCACCGCGGAGGGAGGTCATTTGGACAATGAGCAGTTCTTC. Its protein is CATAEGGHLDNEQFF.

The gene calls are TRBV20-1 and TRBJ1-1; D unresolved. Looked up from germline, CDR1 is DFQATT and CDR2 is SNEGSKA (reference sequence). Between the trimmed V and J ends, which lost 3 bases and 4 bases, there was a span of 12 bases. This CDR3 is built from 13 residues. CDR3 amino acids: CSASTGLGTEAFF. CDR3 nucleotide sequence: TGCAGTGCTAGCACGGGGTTGGGCACTGAAGCTTTCTTT.

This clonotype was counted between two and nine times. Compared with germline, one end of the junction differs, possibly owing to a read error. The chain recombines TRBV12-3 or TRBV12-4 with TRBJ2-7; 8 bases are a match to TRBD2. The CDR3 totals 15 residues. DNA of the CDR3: TGTGCCGGCAGTTTACAGGCTAGCGGGCCCTACGAGCAGTACTTC. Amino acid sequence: CAGSLQASGPYEQYF.

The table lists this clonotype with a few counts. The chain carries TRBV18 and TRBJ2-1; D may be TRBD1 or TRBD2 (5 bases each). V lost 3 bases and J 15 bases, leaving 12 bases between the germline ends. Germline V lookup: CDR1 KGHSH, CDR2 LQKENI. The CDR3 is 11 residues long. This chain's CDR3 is CASSPEGNGFF. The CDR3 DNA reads TGTGCCAGCTCACCTGAGGGGAACGGGTTCTTC.

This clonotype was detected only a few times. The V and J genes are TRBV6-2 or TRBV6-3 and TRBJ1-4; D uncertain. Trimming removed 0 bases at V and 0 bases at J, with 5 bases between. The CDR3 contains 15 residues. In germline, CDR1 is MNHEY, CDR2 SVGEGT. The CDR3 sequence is CASSYSQTTNEKLFF. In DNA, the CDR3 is TGTGCCAGCAGTTACTCGCAGACAACTAATGAAAAACTGTTTTTT.

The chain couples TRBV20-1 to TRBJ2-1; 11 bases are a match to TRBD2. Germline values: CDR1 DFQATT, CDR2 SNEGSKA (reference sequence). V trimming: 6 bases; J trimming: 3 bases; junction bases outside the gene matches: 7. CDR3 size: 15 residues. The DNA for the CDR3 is TGCAGTGCCACCACTAGCGGGGGAATCTACAATGAGCAGTTCTTC. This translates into CSATTSGGIYNEQFF.

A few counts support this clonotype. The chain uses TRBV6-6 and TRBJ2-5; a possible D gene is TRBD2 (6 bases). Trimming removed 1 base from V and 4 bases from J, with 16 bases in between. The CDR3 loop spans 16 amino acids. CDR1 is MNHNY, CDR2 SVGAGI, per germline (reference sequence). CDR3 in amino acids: CASSYWGDPAPETQYF. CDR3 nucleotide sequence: TGTGCCAGCAGTTACTGGGGGGACCCCGCTCCAGAGACCCAGTACTTC.

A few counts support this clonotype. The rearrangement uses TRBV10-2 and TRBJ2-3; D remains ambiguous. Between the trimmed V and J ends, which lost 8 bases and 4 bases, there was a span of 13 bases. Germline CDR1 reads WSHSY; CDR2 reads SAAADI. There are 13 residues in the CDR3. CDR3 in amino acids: CASYRAGSDTQYF. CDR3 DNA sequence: TGCGCCAGCTACCGGGCAGGCTCAGATACGCAGTATTTT.

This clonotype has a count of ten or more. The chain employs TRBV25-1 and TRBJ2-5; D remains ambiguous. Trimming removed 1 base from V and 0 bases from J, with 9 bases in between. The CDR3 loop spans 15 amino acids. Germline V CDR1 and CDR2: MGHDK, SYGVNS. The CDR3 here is CASSEFAGNQETQYF. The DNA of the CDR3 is TGTGCCAGCAGTGAATTCGCTGGAAACCAAGAGACCCAGTACTTC.

CDR3 nucleotides: TGTGCCAGCAGCTTAGCTAGGGGGGGACAGGGTTATTCTGGGGCCAACGTCCTGACTTTC. Encoded protein: CASSLARGGQGYSGANVLTF. The V call is TRBV7-8, the J call TRBJ2-6, with TRBD1 identical over 9 bases. The CDR3 is 20 amino acids. Losses at the gene ends were 0 bases for V and 1 base for J; bases not matched to a gene: 10. Germline assignment: CDR1 SGHVS and CDR2 FQNEAQ.

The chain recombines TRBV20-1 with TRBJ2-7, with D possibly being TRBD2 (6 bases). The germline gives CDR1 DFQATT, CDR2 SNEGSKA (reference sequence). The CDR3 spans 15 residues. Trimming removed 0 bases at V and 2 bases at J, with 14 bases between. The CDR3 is CSARDQEGPTYEQYF. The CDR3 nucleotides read TGCAGTGCTAGAGACCAGGAGGGCCCGACCTACGAGCAGTACTTC.

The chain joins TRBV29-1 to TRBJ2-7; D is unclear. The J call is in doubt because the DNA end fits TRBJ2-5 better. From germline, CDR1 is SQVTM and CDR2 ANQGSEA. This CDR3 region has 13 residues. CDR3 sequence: CSVGRTELGTQYF. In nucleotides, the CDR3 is TGCAGCGTTGGACGGACCGAGCTCGGGACCCAGTACTTC.